This T cell receptor beta chain was recovered during a study of cytomegalovirus exposure and HLA in healthy donors. Across the whole study: A subsequent analysis reported that the 120 or so validation repertoires were produced on the same platform that had also been used for the 500 to 700 first-cohort repertoires. Study observations and caveats: In the roughly 120 validation repertoires, a later analysis found that first-cohort TCR clusters tended to co-occur. CMV antigen specificity was confirmed in vitro for three CMV-associated chains. Many donors carried some public TCRs, although rarity characterized most TCR sequences.

TCRdb keeps only in-frame clones here, not all; method: immunoSEQ multiplex PCR. This table holds over 200,000 clones, about 86% found once. The germline V gene encodes CDR1 LNHNV and CDR2 YYDKDF (reference sequence). This CDR3 region has 18 residues. V shed 5 bases and J 3 bases; nucleotides not matched to a gene: 14. Concerning this clone: Its matching antigen is unknown.

The TCR originated in a young woman in good health and CMV-seronegative. Sample: PBMCs. The chain combines TRBV15 with TRBJ1-5; 9 bases are a match to TRBD1. CDR3 in DNA: TGTGCCACCAGCCTGGACAGGGGACGGGTAGATGCCAATCAGCCCCAGCATTTT. Translated: CATSLDRGRVDANQPQHF.